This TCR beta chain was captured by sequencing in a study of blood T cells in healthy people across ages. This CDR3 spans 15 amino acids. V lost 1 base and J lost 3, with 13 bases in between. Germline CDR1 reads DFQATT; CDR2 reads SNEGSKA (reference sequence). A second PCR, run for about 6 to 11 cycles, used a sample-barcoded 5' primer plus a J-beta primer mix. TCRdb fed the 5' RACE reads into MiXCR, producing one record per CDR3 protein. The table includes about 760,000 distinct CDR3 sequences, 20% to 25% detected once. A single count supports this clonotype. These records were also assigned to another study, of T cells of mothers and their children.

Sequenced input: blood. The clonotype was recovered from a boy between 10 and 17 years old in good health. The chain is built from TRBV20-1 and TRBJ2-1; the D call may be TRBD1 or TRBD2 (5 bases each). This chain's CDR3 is CSARVGRMIYNEQFF. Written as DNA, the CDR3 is TGCAGTGCTAGAGTGGGACGGATGATCTACAATGAGCAGTTCTTC.